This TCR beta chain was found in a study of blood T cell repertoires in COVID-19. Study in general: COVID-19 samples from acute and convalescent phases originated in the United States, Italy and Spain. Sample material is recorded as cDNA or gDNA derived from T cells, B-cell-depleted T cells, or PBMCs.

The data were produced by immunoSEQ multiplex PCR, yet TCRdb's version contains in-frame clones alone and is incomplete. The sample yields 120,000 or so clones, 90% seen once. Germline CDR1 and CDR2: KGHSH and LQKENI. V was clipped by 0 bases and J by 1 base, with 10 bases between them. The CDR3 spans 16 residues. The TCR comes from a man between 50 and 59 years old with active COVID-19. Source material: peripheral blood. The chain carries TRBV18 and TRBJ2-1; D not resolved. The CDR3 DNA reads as TGTGCCAGCTCACCACCCAGTCCGAAATCCTACAATGAGCAGTTCTTC. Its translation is CASSPPSPKSYNEQFF.